This entry lists 18 T cell receptor beta chains sequenced from one sample in a study of CD8 T cells in ankylosing spondylitis. TCRdb fed the 5' RACE reads into MiXCR, producing one record per CDR3 protein. The sample lists hundreds of thousands of distinct CDR3 sequences, around 19% occurring once. Sequenced sample: blood, either unsorted or a sorted T cell fraction (not recorded which). These receptors all come from a male donor with ankylosing spondylitis or in good health (not recorded which).

This clonotype was picked up many times. The V gene is TRBV10-3, the J gene TRBJ1-2, with D possibly being TRBD1 (5 bases). Trimming cost V 6 bases and J 6 bases, with 8 bases left between them. The CDR3 is made up of 11 amino acids. Germline assignment: CDR1 ENHRY and CDR2 SYGVKD. The CDR3 loop reads CAIRDIHGYTF. In nucleotides, the CDR3 is TGTGCCATCAGGGACATACATGGCTACACCTTC.

This clonotype has more than one count but fewer than ten. The rearrangement joins TRBV6-5 to TRBJ2-3, with D possibly matching TRBD1 (5 bases). With 6 bases removed from V and 2 bases from J, the gap between germline ends came to 9 bases. The CDR3 length is 13 residues. Germline CDR1 MNHEY, CDR2 SVGAGI. The CDR3 loop is CASRPRDTDTQYF. For the CDR3, the DNA is TGTGCCAGCAGGCCCAGGGACACAGATACGCAGTATTTT.

This clonotype was seen a few times. The V gene is TRBV28, the J gene TRBJ1-1; D gene uncertain. Germline lookup yields CDR1 MDHEN and CDR2 SYDVKM. The CDR3 is 14 residues long. Trimming pared 6 bases from V and 8 bases from J, leaving 19 bases between. As DNA, the CDR3 is TGTGCCAGCAGCGTTCTTGAGCCAGGCGGGGAAGCTTTCTTT. Protein product: CASSVLEPGGEAFF.

This chain joins TRBV2 and TRBJ1-6; D may be TRBD1 (6 bases). This CDR3 comprises 13 residues. Per germline, CDR1 SNHLY and CDR2 FYNNEI. Deletions cut 7 bases from V and 7 bases from J, with 11 bases between. The CDR3 nucleotides read TGTGCCAGCATAGGTACAGGGAATTCACCCCTCCACTTT. Translating gives CASIGTGNSPLHF.

This chain uses TRBV10-3 with TRBJ2-3; D is ambiguous. CDR1 is ENHRY and CDR2 is SYGVKD in the germline V gene. The V gene lost 4 bases and the J gene lost 4 bases, with 12 bases spanning the gap. The CDR3 loop spans 14 amino acids. CDR3 sequence (DNA): TGTGCCATCAGTGTAGGTGTGACGGCAGATACGCAGTATTTT. Translated: CAISVGVTADTQYF.

This clonotype was seen more than once but under ten times. V is TRBV27 and J is TRBJ2-5, with 14 bases lining up with TRBD2. The CDR3 length is 19 residues. From germline, CDR1 is MNHEY and CDR2 SMNVEV (reference sequence). Trimming at V came to 4 bases and at J to 5 bases, leaving 15 bases not matched to a gene. Here the CDR3 DNA reads TGTGCCAGCAGTTCAAGACTAGCGGGAGGGCCGGGCAAAGCGGAGACCCAGTACTTC. It translates to CASSSRLAGGPGKAETQYF.

V and J are TRBV12-3 or TRBV12-4 and TRBJ1-3; the match to TRBD1 covers 9 bases. The junction had 6 bases not matched to a gene; V was cut back by 5 bases and J by 4 bases. The CDR3 runs 15 residues. CDR3 bases: TGTGCCAGCAGTAAACAGGGGGCGGTCGGAAACACCATATATTTT. Its protein product is CASSKQGAVGNTIYF.

The V gene is TRBV5-1, the J gene TRBJ1-2; TRBD1 aligns across 8 bases. The CDR3 extends over 16 amino acids. Losses at the gene ends were 0 bases for V and 2 bases for J; bases not matched to a gene: 6. CDR1 SGHRS and CDR2 YFSETQ come from the germline V gene. The DNA of the CDR3 is TGCGCCAGCAGCTTGGCCGGGGACAGGACCAACTATGGCTACACCTTC. Its translation is CASSLAGDRTNYGYTF.

This rearrangement joins TRBV27 to TRBJ1-5; 9 bases fit TRBD1. Germline V lookup: CDR1 MNHEY, CDR2 SMNVEV (reference sequence). The CDR3 has 13 amino acids. J was trimmed by 6 bases and V by 5 bases; bases with no gene match: 2. CDR3 in amino acids: CASSRDRVQPQHF. Here the CDR3 DNA reads TGTGCCAGCAGTAGGGACAGGGTTCAGCCCCAGCATTTT.

Only a few counts were recorded for this clonotype. J is TRBJ2-1 and V is TRBV7-2, with 11 bases identical to TRBD2. The CDR3 sequence is 17 residues long. Germline assignment: CDR1 SGHTA and CDR2 FQGNSA. With 1 base clipped from V and 10 bases from J, the junction kept 12 bases outside the gene matches. The CDR3 sequence: CASSLGGSGLAGLEQFF. The CDR3 nucleotides are TGTGCCAGCAGCTTAGGGGGCAGCGGACTAGCGGGCCTAGAGCAGTTCTTC.

This chain joins TRBV12-3 or TRBV12-4 and TRBJ1-1; weak D call: TRBD1 (5 bases). The CDR3 spans 14 residues. V was cut by 6 bases and J by 7 bases, with 18 bases left in between. The CDR3 region has the DNA TGTGCCAGCAGGATGTCAGGTCCGGGGGGTGAAGCTTTCTTT. Its translation: CASRMSGPGGEAFF.

The rearrangement links TRBV29-1 to TRBJ1-1; no clear D. The CDR3 extends over 12 amino acids. Deletions cut 4 bases from V and 4 bases from J, with 10 bases between. Germline loops: CDR1 SQVTM, CDR2 ANQGSEA. The CDR3 sequence is CSVVKGSTEAFF. CDR3 nucleotides: TGCAGCGTTGTCAAGGGTAGCACTGAAGCTTTCTTT.

The J gene is TRBJ2-1, the V gene TRBV2, with a tentative D call TRBD2 (6 bases). The length of the CDR3 is 14 residues. Trimming left V 11 bases short and J 0 bases short, with 14 bases between. Germline loops: CDR1 SNHLY, CDR2 FYNNEI. The CDR3 bases are TGTGCCCCCTCCGGGGGTAGCTCCTACAATGAGCAGTTCTTC. Translation: CAPSGGSSYNEQFF.

This clonotype was seen a few times. The V call is TRBV9, the J call TRBJ2-1; 11 bases match TRBD2. Per the germline V gene, CDR1 is SGDLS and CDR2 is YYNGEE. The CDR3 totals 14 residues. The V segment lost 2 bases and the J segment 8 bases; nucleotides outside the gene matches: 3. CDR3 residues: CASSVGTSGDEQFF. CDR3 sequence (DNA): TGTGCCAGCAGCGTTGGGACTAGCGGAGATGAGCAGTTCTTC.

The V and J genes are TRBV7-9 and TRBJ2-1; D uncertain. The V and J ends lost 5 bases and 4 bases respectively, with 12 bases between them. The CDR3 length is 14 residues. CDR1 and CDR2 from the germline V gene are SEHNR and FQNEAQ (reference sequence). The CDR3 sequence: CASSVTPKYNEQFF. CDR3 sequence (DNA): TGTGCCAGCAGCGTCACTCCTAAGTACAATGAGCAGTTCTTC.

This sequence joins TRBV10-3 and TRBJ2-1, with TRBD2 identical over 7 bases. The germline V gene encodes CDR1 ENHRY and CDR2 SYGVKD. J gave up 7 bases and V 3 bases, and 6 bases lay outside the gene matches. The CDR3 length is 14 residues. The CDR3 here is CAISDRDYSNEQFF. CDR3 nucleotides: TGTGCCATCAGTGATCGGGACTATTCGAATGAGCAGTTCTTC.

This clonotype was picked up a small number of times. This chain links TRBV12-3 or TRBV12-4 with TRBJ2-1; 9 positions match TRBD2. The CDR3 runs 13 residues. The V segment lost 4 bases and the J segment 13 bases; nucleotides outside the gene matches: 8. Here the CDR3 reads CASSSREGPFQFF. The CDR3 DNA reads TGTGCCAGCAGTTCGCGGGAGGGGCCGTTCCAGTTCTTC.

This clonotype was detected a few times. The junction and the germline gene differ at one end; a read error may be behind it. The CDR3 loop reads CATGVVSGGLWNF. For the CDR3, the DNA is TGTGCCACCGGTGTTGTGTCGGGCGGACTCTGGAATTTT. This sequence joins TRBV28 and TRBJ2-3; D might be TRBD2 (5 bases). There are 13 residues in the CDR3. The germline V gene encodes CDR1 MDHEN and CDR2 SYDVKM. The variable domain in full, with the rest retrieved from reference TRBV28 and TRBJ2-3, is DVKVTQSSRYLVKRTGEKVFLECVQDMDHENMFWYRQDPGLGLRLIYFSYDVKMKEKGDIPEGYSVSREKKERFSLILESASTNQTSMYLCATGVVSGGLWNFGPGTRLTVL.